A single sample gave rise to the 3 T cell receptor beta chains below, sequenced in a study of shared clonotypes between healthy human individuals. Data came from immunoSEQ multiplex PCR; TCRdb stores just in-frame clones and leaves some out. Among over 2 million clones listed, about nine tenths were seen once. The specimen was naive CD4+ T cells from PBMCs. The sample's subset: CD45RA+ positively selected. These receptors came from a man between 18 and 35 years old in good health. Some clones in this sample may be carry-over from other donors' samples.

This chain uses TRBV6-4 with TRBJ1-4; no firm D call. V was clipped by 10 bases and J by 5 bases, with 17 bases between them. CDR3 length equals 14 residues. Looked up from germline, CDR1 is MRHNA and CDR2 is SNTAGT. The CDR3 spells CATRSWTDNEKLFF. CDR3 bases: TGTGCCACCCGCTCGTGGACGGACAATGAAAAACTGTTTTTT.

V is TRBV6-5 and J is TRBJ2-7, with D perhaps matching TRBD2 (6 bases). The length of the CDR3 is 15 residues. The germline gives CDR1 MNHEY, CDR2 SVGAGI. Trimming cost V 0 bases and J 5 bases, with 14 bases left between them. DNA for the CDR3: TGTGCCAGCAGTTACTCGGCTAGCGCTCCCCACGAGCAGTACTTC. Translating gives CASSYSASAPHEQYF.

Comments on this clone: The sample contains more than one DNA sequence encoding this CDR3. This rearrangement joins TRBV18 to TRBJ1-2; 8 positions agree with TRBD1. The J segment lost 3 bases and the V segment lost 4 bases, leaving 4 bases of the junction unmatched. The germline V gene has CDR1 KGHSH and CDR2 LQKENI. This CDR3 contains 14 residues. This chain's CDR3 is CASSQTGVDYGYTF. The CDR3 region has the DNA TGTGCCAGCTCACAGACAGGGGTTGACTATGGCTACACCTTC.